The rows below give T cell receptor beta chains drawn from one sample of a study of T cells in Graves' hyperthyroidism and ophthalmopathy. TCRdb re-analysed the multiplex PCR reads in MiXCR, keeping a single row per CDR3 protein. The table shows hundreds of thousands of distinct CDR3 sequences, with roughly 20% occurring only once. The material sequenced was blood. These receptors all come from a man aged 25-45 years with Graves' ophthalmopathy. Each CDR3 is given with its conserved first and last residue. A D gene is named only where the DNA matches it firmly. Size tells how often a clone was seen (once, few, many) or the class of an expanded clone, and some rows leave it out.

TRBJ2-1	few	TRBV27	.	CASNGWGEQFF	TGTGCCAGCAACGGTTGGGGAGAGCAGTTCTTC
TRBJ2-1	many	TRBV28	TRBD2	CASSQPLAGYNEQFF	TGTGCCAGCAGTCAACCCCTAGCGGGGTACAATGAGCAGTTCTTC
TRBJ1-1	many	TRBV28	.	CASSPFKEGTEAFF	TGTGCCAGCAGTCCTTTTAAAGAGGGAACTGAAGCTTTCTTT
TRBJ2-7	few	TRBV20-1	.	CSARAMTGRSYEQYF	TGCAGTGCTAGAGCCATGACAGGGAGGTCCTACGAGCAGTACTTC
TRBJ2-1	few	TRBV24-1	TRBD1	CATQDRQYYSDEQFF	TGTGCCACCCAGGACAGGCAGTACTACTCTGATGAGCAGTTCTTC
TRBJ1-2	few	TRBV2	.	CASTEEGNYGYTF	TGTGCCAGCACAGAGGAAGGGAACTATGGCTACACCTTC
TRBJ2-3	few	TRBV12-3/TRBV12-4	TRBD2	CASSRGLAGTHHEADTQYF	TGTGCCAGCAGCCGCGGACTAGCGGGAACGCATCACGAGGCAGATACGCAGTATTTT
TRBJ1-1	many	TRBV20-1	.	CSASRRGRTEAFF	TGCAGTGCTAGTAGGAGGGGGAGGACTGAAGCTTTCTTT
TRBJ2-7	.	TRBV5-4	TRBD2	CASGPLPQRGTPEQYF	TGTGCCAGCGGCCCCCTACCCCAGCGGGGGACTCCCGAGCAGTACTTC
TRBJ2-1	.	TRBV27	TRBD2	CASSHGTSGSNEQFF	TGTGCCAGCAGTCATGGGACTAGCGGGAGTAATGAGCAGTTCTTC
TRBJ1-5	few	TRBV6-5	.	CASSYRAEDQPQHF	TGTGCCAGCAGTTACAGGGCAGAGGATCAGCCCCAGCATTTT
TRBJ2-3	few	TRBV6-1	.	CASTREKQYF	TGTGCCAGCACTCGGGAGAAGCAGTATTTT
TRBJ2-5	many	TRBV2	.	CASLGNFAATIQETQYF	TGTGCCAGCTTAGGAAACTTCGCGGCGACGATCCAAGAGACCCAGTACTTC
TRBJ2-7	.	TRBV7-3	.	CASSASFRDEQYF	TGTGCCAGCAGCGCCTCGTTCCGGGACGAGCAGTACTTC
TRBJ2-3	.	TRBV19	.	CASSDRLTGSTDTQYF	TGTGCCAGTTCCGACAGGCTGACTGGGAGCACAGATACGCAGTATTTT
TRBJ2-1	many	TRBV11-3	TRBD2	CASSRVAGNEQFF	TGTGCCAGCAGCAGAGTAGCGGGAAATGAGCAGTTCTTC
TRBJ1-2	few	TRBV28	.	CASSQPDSRDASF	TGTGCCAGCAGTCAGCCGGACAGCCGGGATGCATCCTTC
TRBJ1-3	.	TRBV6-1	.	CAGTLTGTSGNTIYF	TGTGCCGGCACCTTAACAGGGACCTCTGGAAACACCATATATTTT
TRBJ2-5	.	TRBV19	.	CASSPSWGETQYF	TGTGCCAGTAGCCCCTCGTGGGGAGAGACCCAGTACTTC
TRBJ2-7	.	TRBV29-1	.	CSVEKDEQYF	TGCAGCGTTGAAAAGGACGAGCAGTACTTC
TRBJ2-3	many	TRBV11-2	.	CASSRRLAQEGDTQYF	TGTGCCAGCAGCCGGCGTCTAGCGCAAGAGGGCGATACGCAGTATTTT
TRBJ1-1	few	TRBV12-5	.	CASGLSRGNTEAFF	TGTGCTAGTGGTTTGTCGAGGGGAAACACTGAAGCTTTCTTT
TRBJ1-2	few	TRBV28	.	CASTDGSARDYGYTF	TGTGCCAGCACCGATGGGTCCGCCAGGGACTATGGCTACACCTTC
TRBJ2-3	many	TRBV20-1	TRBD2	CSAVGAGGGDTQYF	TGCAGTGCTGTAGGTGCGGGAGGAGGCGATACGCAGTATTTT
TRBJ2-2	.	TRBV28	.	CASSSLTSRAGELFF	TGTGCCAGCAGTTCTTTGACTTCCAGGGCCGGGGAGCTGTTTTTT
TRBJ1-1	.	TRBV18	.	CASSPLGRGSATEAFF	TGTGCCAGCTCACCACTCGGGCGGGGATCGGCCACTGAAGCTTTCTTT
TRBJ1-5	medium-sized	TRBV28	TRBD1	CASSSSGGTHQPQHF	TGTGCCAGCAGTTCCTCAGGGGGCACCCATCAGCCCCAGCATTTT
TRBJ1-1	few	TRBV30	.	CAWARAGYTEAFF	TGTGCCTGGGCGCGGGCGGGATACACTGAAGCTTTCTTT
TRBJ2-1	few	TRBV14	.	CASSQSWDRAGPYNEQFF	TGTGCCAGCAGCCAAAGTTGGGATCGGGCGGGACCCTACAATGAGCAGTTCTTC
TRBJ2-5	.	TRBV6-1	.	CAIKFPRLCVGYQETQYF	TGTGCCATCAAGTTTCCGCGTCTGTGTGTCGGGTACCAAGAGACCCAGTACTTC
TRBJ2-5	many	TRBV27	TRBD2	CASSTGLANQETQYF	TGTGCCAGCAGTACGGGACTAGCGAACCAAGAGACCCAGTACTTC
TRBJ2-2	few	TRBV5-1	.	CASSHGAYTGELFF	TGCGCCAGCAGCCACGGAGCCTACACCGGGGAGCTGTTTTTT
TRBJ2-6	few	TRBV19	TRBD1	CASSIGTGASGANVLTF	TGTGCCAGTAGTATCGGGACAGGAGCCTCTGGGGCCAACGTCCTGACTTTC
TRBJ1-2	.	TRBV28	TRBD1	CASSQGQGRYGYTF	TGTGCCAGCAGCCAGGGACAGGGCCGCTATGGCTACACCTTC
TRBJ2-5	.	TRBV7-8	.	CASSLVGGTVQETQYF	TGTGCCAGCAGCTTAGTTGGAGGGACGGTCCAAGAGACCCAGTACTTC